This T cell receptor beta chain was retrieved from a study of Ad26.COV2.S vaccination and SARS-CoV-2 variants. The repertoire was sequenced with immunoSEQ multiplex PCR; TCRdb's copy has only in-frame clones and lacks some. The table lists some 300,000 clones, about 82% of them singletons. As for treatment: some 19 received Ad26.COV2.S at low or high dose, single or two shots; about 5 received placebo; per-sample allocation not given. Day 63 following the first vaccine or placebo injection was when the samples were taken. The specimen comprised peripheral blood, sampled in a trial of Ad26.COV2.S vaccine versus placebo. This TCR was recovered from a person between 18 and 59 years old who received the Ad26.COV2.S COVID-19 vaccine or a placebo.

The CDR3 nucleotides are TGTGCCAGCAGCAAAAAAGGGCGGGGCGTCAAGAACTACGAGCAGTACTTC. Its protein is CASSKKGRGVKNYEQYF. V usage is TRBV21-1 and J usage is TRBJ2-7; the table's TRBD2 call for D was not verified on the DNA. TRBV21-1 is tagged as a pseudogene. The CDR3 consists of 17 residues.